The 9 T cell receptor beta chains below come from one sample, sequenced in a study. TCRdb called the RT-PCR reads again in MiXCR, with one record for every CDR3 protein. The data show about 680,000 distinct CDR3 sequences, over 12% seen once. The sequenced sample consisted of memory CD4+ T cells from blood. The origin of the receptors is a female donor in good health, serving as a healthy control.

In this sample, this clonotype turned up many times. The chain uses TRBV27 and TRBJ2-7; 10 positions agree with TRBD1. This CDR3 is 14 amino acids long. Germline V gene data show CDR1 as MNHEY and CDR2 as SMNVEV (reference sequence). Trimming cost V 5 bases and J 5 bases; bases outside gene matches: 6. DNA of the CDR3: TGTGCCAGCAGTCGGGGGACAGGGGACGACGAGCAGTACTTC. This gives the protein CASSRGTGDDEQYF.

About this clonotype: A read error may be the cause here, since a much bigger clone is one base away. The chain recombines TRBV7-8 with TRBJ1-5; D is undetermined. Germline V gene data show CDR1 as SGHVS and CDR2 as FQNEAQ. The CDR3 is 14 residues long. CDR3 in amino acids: CASSLDKGNQPQDF. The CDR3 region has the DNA TGTGCCAGCAGCTTAGATAAAGGTAATCAGCCCCAGGATTTT.

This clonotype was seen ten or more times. CDR3: CASAPGREETQYF. The CDR3, as DNA: TGCGCCAGCGCCCCAGGGAGAGAAGAGACCCAGTACTTC. This chain connects TRBV5-1 to TRBJ2-5; tentatively, D is TRBD1 or TRBD2 (5 bases each). Per the germline V gene, CDR1 is SGHRS and CDR2 is YFSETQ. Trimming took 7 bases from V and 3 from J, leaving 13 bases between them. The CDR3 extends over 13 amino acids. The variable domain in full, completed from reference TRBV5-1 and TRBJ2-5, reads KAGVTQTPRYLIKTRGQQVTLSCSPISGHRSVSWYQQTPGQGLQFLFEYFSETQRNKGNFPGRFSGRQFSNSRSEMNVSTLELGDSALYLCASAPGREETQYFGPGTRLLVL.

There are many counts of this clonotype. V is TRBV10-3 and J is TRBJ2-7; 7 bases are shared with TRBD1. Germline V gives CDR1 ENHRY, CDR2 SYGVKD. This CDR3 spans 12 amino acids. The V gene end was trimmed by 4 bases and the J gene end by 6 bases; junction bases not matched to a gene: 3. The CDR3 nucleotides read TGTGCCATCAGTGGGGCAGGGGGCGAGCAGTACTTC. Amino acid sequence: CAISGAGGEQYF.

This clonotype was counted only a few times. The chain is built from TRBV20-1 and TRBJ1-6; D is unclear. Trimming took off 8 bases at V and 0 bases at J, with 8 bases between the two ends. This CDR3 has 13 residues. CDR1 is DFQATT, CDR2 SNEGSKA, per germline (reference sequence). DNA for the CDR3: TGCAGTCCGGCCAGCTCCTATAATTCACCCCTCCACTTT. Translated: CSPASSYNSPLHF.

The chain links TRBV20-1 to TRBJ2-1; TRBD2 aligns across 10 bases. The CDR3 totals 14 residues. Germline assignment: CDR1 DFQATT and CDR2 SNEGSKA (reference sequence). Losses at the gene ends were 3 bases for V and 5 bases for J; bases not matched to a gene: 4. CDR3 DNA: TGCAGTGCTAGTTCTAGCGGGAGTAACAATGAGCAGTTCTTC. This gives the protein CSASSSGSNNEQFF.

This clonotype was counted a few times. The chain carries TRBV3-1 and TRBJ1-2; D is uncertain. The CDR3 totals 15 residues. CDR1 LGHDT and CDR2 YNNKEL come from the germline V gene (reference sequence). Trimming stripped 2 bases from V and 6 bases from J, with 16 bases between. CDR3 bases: TGTGCCAGCAGCCAAACCGCCGGGCCGACGAATGGCTACACCTTC. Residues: CASSQTAGPTNGYTF.

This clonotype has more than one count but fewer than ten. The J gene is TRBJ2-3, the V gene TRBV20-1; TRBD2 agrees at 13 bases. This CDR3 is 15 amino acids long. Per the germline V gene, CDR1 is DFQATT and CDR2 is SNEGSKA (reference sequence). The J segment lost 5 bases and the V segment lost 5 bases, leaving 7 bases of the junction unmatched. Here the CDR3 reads CSASTSGRALDTQYF. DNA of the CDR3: TGCAGTGCTTCAACTAGCGGGAGGGCCCTAGATACGCAGTATTTT.

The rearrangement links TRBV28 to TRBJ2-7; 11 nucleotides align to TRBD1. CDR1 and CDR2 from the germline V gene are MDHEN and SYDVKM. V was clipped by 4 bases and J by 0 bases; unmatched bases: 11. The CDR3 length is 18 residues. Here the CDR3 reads CASSSQHVGTGGSYEQYF. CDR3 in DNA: TGTGCCAGCAGTTCGCAACACGTCGGGACAGGGGGCTCCTACGAGCAGTACTTC.